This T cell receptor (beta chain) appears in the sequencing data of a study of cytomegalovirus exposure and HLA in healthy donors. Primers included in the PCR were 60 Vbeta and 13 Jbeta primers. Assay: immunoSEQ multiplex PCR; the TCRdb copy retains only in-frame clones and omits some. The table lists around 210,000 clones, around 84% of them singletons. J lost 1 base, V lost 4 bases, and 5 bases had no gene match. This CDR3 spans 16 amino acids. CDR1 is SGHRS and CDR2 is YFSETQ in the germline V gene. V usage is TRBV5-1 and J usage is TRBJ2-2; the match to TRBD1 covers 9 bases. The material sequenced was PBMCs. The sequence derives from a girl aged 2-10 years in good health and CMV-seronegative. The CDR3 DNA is TGCGCCAGCAGCAACCCGGGACAGGGGAACACCGGGGAGCTGTTTTTT. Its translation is CASSNPGQGNTGELFF.